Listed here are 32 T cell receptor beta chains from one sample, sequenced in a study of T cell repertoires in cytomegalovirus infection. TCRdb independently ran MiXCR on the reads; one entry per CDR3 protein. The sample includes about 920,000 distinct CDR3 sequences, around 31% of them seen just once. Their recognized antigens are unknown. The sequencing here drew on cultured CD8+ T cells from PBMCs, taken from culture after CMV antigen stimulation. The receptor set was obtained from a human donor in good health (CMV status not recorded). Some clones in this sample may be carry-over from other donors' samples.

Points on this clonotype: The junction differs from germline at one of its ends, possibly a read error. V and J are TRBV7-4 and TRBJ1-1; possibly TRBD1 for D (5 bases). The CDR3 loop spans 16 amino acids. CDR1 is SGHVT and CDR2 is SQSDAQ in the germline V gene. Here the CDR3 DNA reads TGTGTCAGCAGGCCTTCTCTGGGGGGGGACGGCACTGAAGCTTTCTTT. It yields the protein CVSRPSLGGDGTEAFF. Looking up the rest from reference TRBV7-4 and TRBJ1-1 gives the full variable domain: GAGVSQSPRYKVAKRGRDVALRCDSISGHVTLYWYRQTLGQGSEVLTYSQSDAQRDKSGRPSGRFSAERPERSVSTLKIQRTEQGDSAVYLCVSRPSLGGDGTEAFFGQGTRLTVV.

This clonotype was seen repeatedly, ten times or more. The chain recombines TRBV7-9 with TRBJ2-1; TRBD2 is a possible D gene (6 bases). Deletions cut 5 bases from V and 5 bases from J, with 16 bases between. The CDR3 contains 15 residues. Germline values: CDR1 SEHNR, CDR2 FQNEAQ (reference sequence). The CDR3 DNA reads TGTGCCAGCAGCCAACCGGGACTGGAAAACAATGAGCAGTTCTTC. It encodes CASSQPGLENNEQFF.

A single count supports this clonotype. CDR3 protein: CASSHGQYTDTQYF. The CDR3 coding sequence is TGCGCCAGCAGCCACGGACAGTACACAGATACGCAGTATTTT. The rearrangement uses TRBV4-1 and TRBJ2-3, with D perhaps matching TRBD1 (6 bases). CDR1 is MGHRA and CDR2 is YSYEKL in the germline V gene. V lost 3 bases and J lost 2, with 9 bases in between. The CDR3 runs 14 residues.

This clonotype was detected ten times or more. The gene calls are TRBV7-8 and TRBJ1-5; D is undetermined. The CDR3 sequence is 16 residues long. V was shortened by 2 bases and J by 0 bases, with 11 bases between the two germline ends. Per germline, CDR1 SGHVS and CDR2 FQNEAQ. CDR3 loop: CASSLPTRYSNQPQHF. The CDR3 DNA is TGTGCCAGCAGCTTACCCACACGATATAGCAATCAGCCCCAGCATTTT.

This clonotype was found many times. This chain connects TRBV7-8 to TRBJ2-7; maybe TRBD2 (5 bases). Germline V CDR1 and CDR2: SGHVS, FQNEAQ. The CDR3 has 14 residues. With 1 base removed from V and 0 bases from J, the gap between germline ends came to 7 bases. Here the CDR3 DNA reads TGTGCCAGCAGCTTAGTAGGGAGCTCCTACGAGCAGTACGTC. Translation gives CASSLVGSSYEQYV.

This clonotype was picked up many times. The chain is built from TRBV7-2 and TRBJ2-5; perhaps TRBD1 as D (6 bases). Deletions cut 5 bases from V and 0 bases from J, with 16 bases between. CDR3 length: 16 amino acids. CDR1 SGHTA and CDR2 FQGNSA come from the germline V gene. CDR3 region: CASSLRDTWYQETQYF. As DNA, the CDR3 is TGTGCCAGCAGCCTCCGGGACACTTGGTACCAAGAGACCCAGTACTTC.

DNA of the CDR3: TGCAGCGTCCTCACCCTGGGCAGGGGGCGCTTTGCTAACTATGGCTACACCTTC. It yields the protein CSVLTLGRGRFANYGYTF. The chain uses TRBV29-1 and TRBJ1-2; 8 bases are a match to TRBD1. This CDR3 has 18 amino acids. Germline V gene sequence: CDR1 SQVTM, CDR2 ANQGSEA. V lost 6 bases, J lost 0 bases, and 18 bases stayed unmatched.

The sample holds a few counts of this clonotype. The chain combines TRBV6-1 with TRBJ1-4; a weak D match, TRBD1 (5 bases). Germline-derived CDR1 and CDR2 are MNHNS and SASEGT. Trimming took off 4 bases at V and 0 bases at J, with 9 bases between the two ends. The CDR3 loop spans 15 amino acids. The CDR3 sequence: CASSGQGATNEKLFF. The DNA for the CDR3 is TGTGCCAGCAGTGGCCAGGGAGCAACTAATGAAAAACTGTTTTTT.

The CDR3 DNA follows: TGCGCCAGCCTCCCCCTCGGAGGGGCGGGGTGGAATGAGCAGTTCTTC. This translates into CASLPLGGAGWNEQFF. The chain carries TRBV5-1 and TRBJ2-1; possible D gene TRBD2, 6 bases. This CDR3 is built from 16 residues. The germline CDR1 and CDR2 sequences are SGHRS and YFSETQ. Trimming cost V 7 bases and J 7 bases, with 24 bases left between them. The full variable domain, in which reference TRBV5-1 and TRBJ2-1 provide the parts outside the CDR3, is KAGVTQTPRYLIKTRGQQVTLSCSPISGHRSVSWYQQTPGQGLQFLFEYFSETQRNKGNFPGRFSGRQFSNSRSEMNVSTLELGDSALYLCASLPLGGAGWNEQFFGPGTRLTVL.

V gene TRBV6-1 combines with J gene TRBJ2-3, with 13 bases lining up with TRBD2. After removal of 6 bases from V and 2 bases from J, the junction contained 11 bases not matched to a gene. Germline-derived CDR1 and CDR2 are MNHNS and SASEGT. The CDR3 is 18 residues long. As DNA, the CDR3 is TGTGCCAGCAGCCCCCTTCCGGGACTAGCGGGATTCACAGATACGCAGTATTTT. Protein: CASSPLPGLAGFTDTQYF.

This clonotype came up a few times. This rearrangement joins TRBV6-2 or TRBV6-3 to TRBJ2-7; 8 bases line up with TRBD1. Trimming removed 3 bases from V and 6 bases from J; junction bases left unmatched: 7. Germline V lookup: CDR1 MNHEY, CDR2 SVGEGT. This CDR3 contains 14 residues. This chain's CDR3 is CASSYHRTGFEQYV. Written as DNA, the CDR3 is TGTGCCAGCAGTTATCATAGGACAGGGTTCGAGCAGTACGTC.

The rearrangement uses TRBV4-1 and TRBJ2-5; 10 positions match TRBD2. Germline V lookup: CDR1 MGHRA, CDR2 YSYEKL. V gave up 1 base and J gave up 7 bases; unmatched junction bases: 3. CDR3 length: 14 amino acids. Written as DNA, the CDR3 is TGCGCCAGCAGCCAAGGACAGCGGGGGGGGACCCAGTACTTC. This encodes CASSQGQRGGTQYF.

The CDR3 nucleotides are TGTGCCAGCAGTTACGAGCAGGGGACTTACGAGCAGTACGTC. Translated, it gives CASSYEQGTYEQYV. The chain recombines TRBV6-2 or TRBV6-3 with TRBJ2-7; D assignment may be TRBD1 or TRBD2 (6 bases each). The V end lost 2 bases, the J end lost 4 bases, and 12 bases lay between the germline ends. The germline V gene has CDR1 MNHEY and CDR2 SVGEGT. The CDR3 loop spans 14 amino acids.

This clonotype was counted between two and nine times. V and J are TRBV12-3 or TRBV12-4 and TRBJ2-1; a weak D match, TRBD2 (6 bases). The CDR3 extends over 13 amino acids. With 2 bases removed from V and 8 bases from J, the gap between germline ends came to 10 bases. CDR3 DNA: TGTGCCAGCAGTTTAACTAGCTCCCATGAGCAGTTCTTC. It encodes CASSLTSSHEQFF.

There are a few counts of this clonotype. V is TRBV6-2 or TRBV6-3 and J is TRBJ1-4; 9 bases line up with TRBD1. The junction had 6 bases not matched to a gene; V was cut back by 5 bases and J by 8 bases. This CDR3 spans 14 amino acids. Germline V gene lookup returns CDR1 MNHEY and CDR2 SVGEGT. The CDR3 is CASSRPDRGEKLFF. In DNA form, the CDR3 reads TGTGCCAGCAGTCGCCCGGACAGGGGCGAAAAACTGTTTTTT.

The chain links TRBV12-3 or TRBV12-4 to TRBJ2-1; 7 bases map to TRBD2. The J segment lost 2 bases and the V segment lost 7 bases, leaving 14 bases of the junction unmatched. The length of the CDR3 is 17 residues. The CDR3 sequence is CASTSLGPSGTYNEQFF. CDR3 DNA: TGTGCCAGCACTAGTTTGGGACCTAGCGGAACCTACAATGAGCAGTTCTTC.

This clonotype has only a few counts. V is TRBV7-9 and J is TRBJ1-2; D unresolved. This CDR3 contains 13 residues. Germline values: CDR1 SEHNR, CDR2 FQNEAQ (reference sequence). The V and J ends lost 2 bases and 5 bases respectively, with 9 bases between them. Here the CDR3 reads CASSLRPEYGYTF. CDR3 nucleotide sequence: TGTGCCAGCAGCTTACGGCCCGAGTATGGCTACACCTTC. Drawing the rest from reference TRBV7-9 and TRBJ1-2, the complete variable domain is DTGVSQNPRHKITKRGQNVTFRCDPISEHNRLYWYRQTLGQGPEFLTYFQNEAQLEKSRLLSDRFSAERPKGSFSTLEIQRTEQGDSAMYLCASSLRPEYGYTFGSGTRLTVV.

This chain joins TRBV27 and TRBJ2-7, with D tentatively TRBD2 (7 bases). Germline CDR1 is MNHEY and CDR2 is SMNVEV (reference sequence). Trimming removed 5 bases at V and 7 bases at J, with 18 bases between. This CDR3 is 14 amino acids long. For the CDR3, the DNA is TGTGCCAGCAGTATCCGAGGGGGGGCCCAAGAGCAGTACTTC. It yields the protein CASSIRGGAQEQYF.

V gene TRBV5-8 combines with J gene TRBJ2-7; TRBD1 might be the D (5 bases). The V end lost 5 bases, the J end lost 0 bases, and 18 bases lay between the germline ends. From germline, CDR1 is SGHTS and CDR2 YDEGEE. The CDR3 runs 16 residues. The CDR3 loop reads CASRYMASGFSYEQYF. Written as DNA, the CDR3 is TGTGCCAGCAGATACATGGCGTCAGGGTTCTCCTACGAGCAGTACTTC.

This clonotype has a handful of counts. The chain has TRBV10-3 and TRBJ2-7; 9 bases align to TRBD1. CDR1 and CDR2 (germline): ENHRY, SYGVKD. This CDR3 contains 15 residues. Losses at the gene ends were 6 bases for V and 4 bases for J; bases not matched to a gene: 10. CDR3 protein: CAISMNADRGYEQYF. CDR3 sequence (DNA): TGTGCCATCAGCATGAACGCGGACAGGGGTTACGAGCAGTACTTC.

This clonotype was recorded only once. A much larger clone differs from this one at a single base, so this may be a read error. The CDR3 loop reads CVSSLGGQGEYGYTF. The CDR3 bases are TGTGTCAGCAGCTTAGGGGGACAGGGGGAATATGGCTACACCTTC. V and J are TRBV7-8 and TRBJ1-2; 11 bases are a match to TRBD1. CDR3 length: 15 amino acids. Per the germline V gene, CDR1 is SGHVS and CDR2 is FQNEAQ.

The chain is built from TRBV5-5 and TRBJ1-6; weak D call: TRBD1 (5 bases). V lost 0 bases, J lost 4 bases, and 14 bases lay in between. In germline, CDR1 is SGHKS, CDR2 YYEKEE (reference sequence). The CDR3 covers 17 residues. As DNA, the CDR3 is TGTGCCAGCAGCTTGGGGGCCCGGGACGGATATAATTCACCCCTCCACTTT. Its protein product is CASSLGARDGYNSPLHF.

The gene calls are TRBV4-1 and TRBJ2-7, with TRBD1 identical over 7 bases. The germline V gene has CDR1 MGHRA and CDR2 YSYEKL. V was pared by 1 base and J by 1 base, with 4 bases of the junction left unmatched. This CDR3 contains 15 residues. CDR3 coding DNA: TGCGCCAGCAGCCAAGTAAAGACAGGGTCCTACGAGCAGTACTTC. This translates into CASSQVKTGSYEQYF.

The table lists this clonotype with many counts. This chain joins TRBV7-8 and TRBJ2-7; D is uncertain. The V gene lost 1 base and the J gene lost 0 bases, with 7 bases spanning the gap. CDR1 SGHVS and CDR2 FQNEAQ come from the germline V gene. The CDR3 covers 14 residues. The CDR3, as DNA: TGTGCCAGCAGCTTAGGGGCAGGCTCCTACGAGCAGTACTTC. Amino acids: CASSLGAGSYEQYF.

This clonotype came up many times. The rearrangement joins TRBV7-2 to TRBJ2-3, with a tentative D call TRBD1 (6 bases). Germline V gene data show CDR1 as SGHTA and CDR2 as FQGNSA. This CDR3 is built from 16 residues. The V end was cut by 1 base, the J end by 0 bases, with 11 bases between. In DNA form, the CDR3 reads TGTGCCAGCAGCTTAGACCCAGGGGATAGCACAGATACGCAGTATTTT. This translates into CASSLDPGDSTDTQYF.

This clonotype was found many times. The CDR3 sequence is CASSLPGRTDTQYF. The DNA of the CDR3 is TGTGCCAGCAGCTTGCCTGGACGCACAGATACGCAGTATTTT. This chain uses TRBV28 with TRBJ2-3; no definite D call. The CDR3 length is 14 residues. Germline assignment: CDR1 MDHEN and CDR2 SYDVKM. With 6 bases removed from V and 1 base from J, the gap between germline ends came to 11 bases.

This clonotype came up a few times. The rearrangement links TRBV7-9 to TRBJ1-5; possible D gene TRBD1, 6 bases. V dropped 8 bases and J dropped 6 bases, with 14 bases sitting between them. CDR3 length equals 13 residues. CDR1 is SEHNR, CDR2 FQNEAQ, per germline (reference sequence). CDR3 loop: CASEKGVGQPQHF. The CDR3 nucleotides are TGTGCCAGCGAAAAGGGGGTCGGTCAGCCCCAGCATTTT. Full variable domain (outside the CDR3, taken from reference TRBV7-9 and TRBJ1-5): DTGVSQNPRHKITKRGQNVTFRCDPISEHNRLYWYRQTLGQGPEFLTYFQNEAQLEKSRLLSDRFSAERPKGSFSTLEIQRTEQGDSAMYLCASEKGVGQPQHFGDGTRLSIL.

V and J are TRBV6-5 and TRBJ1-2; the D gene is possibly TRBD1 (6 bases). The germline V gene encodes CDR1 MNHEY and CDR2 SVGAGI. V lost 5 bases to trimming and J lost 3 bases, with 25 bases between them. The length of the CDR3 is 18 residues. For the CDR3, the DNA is TGTGCCAGCAGTCCAACGATCCTTGGCGGGGGCCGGGACTATGGCTACACCTTC. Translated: CASSPTILGGGRDYGYTF.

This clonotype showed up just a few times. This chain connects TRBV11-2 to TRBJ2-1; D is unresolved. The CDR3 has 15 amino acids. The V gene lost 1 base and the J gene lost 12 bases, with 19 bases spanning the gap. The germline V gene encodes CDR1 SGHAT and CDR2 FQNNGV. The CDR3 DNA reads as TGTGCCAGCAGCTTAGTTCCTGATGAAGCCCAATCGCAGTTCTTC. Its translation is CASSLVPDEAQSQFF.

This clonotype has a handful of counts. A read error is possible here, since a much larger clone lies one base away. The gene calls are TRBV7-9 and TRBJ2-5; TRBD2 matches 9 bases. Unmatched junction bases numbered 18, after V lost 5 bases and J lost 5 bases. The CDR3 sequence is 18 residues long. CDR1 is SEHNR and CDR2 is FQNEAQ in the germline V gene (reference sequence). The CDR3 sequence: CASSDWSRASGESETQYF. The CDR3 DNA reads TGTGCCAGCAGCGATTGGTCCCGGGCTAGCGGGGAATCGGAGACCCAGTACTTC.

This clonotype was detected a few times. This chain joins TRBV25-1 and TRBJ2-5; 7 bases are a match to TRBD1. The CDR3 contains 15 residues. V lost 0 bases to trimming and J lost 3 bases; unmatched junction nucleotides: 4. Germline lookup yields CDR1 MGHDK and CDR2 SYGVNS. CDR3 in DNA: TGTGCCAGCAGTGAATATTGGCAGGGGGAAGAGACCCAGTACTTC. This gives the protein CASSEYWQGEETQYF.

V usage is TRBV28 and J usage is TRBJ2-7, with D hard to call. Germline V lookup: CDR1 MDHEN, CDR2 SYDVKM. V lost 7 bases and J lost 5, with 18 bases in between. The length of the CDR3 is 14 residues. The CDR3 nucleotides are TGTGCCAGCACCCGGGCAGAGGTCGTCGACGAGCAGTACTTC. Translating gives CASTRAEVVDEQYF. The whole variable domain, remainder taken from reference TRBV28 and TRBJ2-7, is DVKVTQSSRYLVKRTGEKVFLECVQDMDHENMFWYRQDPGLGLRLIYFSYDVKMKEKGDIPEGYSVSREKKERFSLILESASTNQTSMYLCASTRAEVVDEQYFGPGTRLTVT.